This T cell receptor beta chain came from a study of T cells after yellow fever vaccination. This clonotype was detected a few times. Its target is unknown. CDR3 size: 13 residues. The germline V and J ends were trimmed by 0 bases and 7 bases, with 13 bases remaining between them. The V gene's germline CDR1 is SQVTM and CDR2 ANQGSEA. A single record per CDR3 protein comes from TCRdb applying MiXCR to the 5' RACE reads. The table shows around 550,000 distinct CDR3 sequences, with under 25% occurring only once. Whole-study findings and limits: Abundant clonotypes from the bulk population could get into FACS-sorted repertoires as contaminants. Peaking on day 5 versus 15, the secondary response was faster but weaker.

The sequence was obtained from a man aged 25 to 45 who received the YFV17D yellow fever vaccine. The genes are TRBV29-1 and TRBJ2-7; no reliable D call. Sequencing used PBMCs, obtained 15 days after the yellow fever booster vaccination. The CDR3 sequence is CSVEEVGASEQYF. CDR3 nucleotide sequence: TGCAGCGTTGAAGAGGTCGGCGCCTCTGAGCAGTACTTC.